This T cell receptor (beta chain) was recorded in a study of T-cell memory formation after mild COVID-19. About the study: Clustering of TCRs was largely donor specific. Overall study findings and caveats: CM and EM subsets held most contracting CD4+ clones; EMRA held CD8+ ones. Among clones contracting day 15 to 85, CD4/CD8 was balanced, whereas later expanders leaned CD4+. Some clones that responded turned up in pre-infection memory, which suggests that cross-reactive memory joined in.

TCRdb recomputed calls from the 5' RACE reads with MiXCR, one row per CDR3 protein. The profile shows under 700,000 distinct CDR3 sequences, over 20% of them singletons. Deletions cut 6 bases from V and 0 bases from J, with 12 bases between. This CDR3 spans 15 amino acids. Germline V lookup: CDR1 SQVTM, CDR2 ANQGSEA. Concerning this clonotype itself: The antigen remains unidentified.

The chain links TRBV29-1 to TRBJ1-6; D is uncertain. Sequenced sample: PBMCs or a T cell subset sorted from them (not recorded which). This receptor was taken from an adult woman who had mild COVID-19 (a few samples of this study predate the infection). Cell type and time point are not known. The CDR3, as DNA: TGCAGCGTACCGGATCGGAGCTCCTATAATTCACCCCTCCACTTT. This codes for CSVPDRSSYNSPLHF. Together with reference TRBV29-1 and TRBJ1-6, the CDR3 gives the full variable domain: SAVISQKPSRDICQRGTSLTIQCQVDSQVTMMFWYRQQPGQSLTLIATANQGSEATYESGFVIDKFPISRPNLTFSTLTVSNMSPEDSSIYLCSVPDRSSYNSPLHFGNGTRLTVT.